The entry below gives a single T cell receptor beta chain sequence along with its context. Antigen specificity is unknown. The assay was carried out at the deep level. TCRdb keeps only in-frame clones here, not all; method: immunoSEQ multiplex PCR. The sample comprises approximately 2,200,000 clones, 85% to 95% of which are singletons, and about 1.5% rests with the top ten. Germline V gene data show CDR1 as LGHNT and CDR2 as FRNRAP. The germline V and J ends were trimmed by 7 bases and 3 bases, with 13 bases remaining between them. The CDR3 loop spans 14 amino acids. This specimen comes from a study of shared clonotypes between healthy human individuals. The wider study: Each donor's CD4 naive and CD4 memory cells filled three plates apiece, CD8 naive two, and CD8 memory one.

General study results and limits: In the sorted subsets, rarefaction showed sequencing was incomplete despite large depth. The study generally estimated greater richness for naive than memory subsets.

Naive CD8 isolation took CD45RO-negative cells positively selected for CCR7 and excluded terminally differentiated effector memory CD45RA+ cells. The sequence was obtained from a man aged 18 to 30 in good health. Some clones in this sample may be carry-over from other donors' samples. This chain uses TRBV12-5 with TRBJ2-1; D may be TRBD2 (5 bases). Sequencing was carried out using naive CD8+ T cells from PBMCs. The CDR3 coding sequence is TGTGCTAGTGCCTCTGGGAGCGGCTACAATGAGCAGTTCTTC. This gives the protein CASASGSGYNEQFF.